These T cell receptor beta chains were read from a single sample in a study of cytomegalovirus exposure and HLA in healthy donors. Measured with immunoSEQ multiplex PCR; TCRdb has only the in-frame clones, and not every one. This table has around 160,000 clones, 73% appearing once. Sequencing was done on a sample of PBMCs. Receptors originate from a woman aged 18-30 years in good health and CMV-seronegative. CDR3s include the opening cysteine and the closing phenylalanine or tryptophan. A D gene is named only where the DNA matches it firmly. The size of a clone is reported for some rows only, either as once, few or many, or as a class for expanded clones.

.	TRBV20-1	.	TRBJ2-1	CSTSQAREQFF	TGCAGTACTAGCCAAGCCCGTGAGCAGTTCTTC
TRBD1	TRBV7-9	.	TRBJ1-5	CASSRSGQGMSQPQHF	TGTGCCAGCAGCCGTTCGGGACAGGGGATGTCACAGCCCCAGCATTTT
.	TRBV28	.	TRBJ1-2	CASSPRRRDVQDRGYTF	TGTGCCAGCAGTCCCCGCCGGCGGGATGTACAGGACCGGGGCTACACCTTC
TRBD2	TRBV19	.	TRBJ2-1	CASGTSGINNEQFF	TGTGCCAGTGGGACTAGCGGGATCAACAATGAGCAGTTCTTC
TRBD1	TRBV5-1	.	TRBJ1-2	CASSRLPGQGGKGGYTF	TGCGCCAGCAGCCGACTCCCAGGACAGGGCGGAAAGGGAGGCTACACCTTC
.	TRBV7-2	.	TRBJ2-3	CASSLRWEGTDTQYF	TGTGCCAGCAGCTTAAGGTGGGAGGGCACAGATACGCAGTATTTT
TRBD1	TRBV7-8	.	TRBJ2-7	CASSFGPGQNYEQYF	TGTGCCAGCAGCTTTGGGCCGGGACAGAACTACGAGCAGTACTTC
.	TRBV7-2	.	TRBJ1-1	CASRVPAPGTEAFF	TGTGCCAGCAGAGTACCCGCCCCAGGGACTGAAGCTTTCTTT
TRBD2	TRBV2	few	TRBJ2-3	CAIETSGGRTDTQYF	TGTGCCATCGAGACTAGCGGGGGACGCACAGATACGCAGTATTTT
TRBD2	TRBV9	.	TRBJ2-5	CASSRGGGQYF	TGTGCCAGCAGCCGGGGGGGAGGCCAGTACTTC
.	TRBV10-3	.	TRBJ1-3	CAISGSGASGNTIYF	TGTGCCATCAGTGGATCAGGGGCCTCTGGAAACACCATATATTTT
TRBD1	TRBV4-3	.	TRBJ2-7	CASSLQPGQGFYEQYF	TGCGCCAGCAGCCTCCAACCGGGACAGGGGTTCTACGAGCAGTACTTC
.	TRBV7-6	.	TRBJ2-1	CASSLEPPAYGLNEQFF	TGTGCCAGCAGCTTAGAACCGCCCGCCTATGGGCTCAATGAGCAGTTCTTC
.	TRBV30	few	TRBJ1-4	CAWNLPGLREKLFF	TGTGCCTGGAATTTGCCGGGTTTGAGGGAAAAACTGTTTTTT